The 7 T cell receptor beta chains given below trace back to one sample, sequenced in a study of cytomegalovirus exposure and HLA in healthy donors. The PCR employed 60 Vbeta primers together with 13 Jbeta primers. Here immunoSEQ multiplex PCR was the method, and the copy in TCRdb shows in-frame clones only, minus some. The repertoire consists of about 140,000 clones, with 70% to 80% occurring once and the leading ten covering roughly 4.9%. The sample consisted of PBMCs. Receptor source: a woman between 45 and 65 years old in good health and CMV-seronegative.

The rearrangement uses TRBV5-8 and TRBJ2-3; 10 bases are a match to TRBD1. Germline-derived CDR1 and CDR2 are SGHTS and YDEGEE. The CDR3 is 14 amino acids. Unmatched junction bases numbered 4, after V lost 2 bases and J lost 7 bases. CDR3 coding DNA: TGTGCCAGCAGCTTCGGGACAGGGGTGAATACGCAGTATTTT. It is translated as CASSFGTGVNTQYF. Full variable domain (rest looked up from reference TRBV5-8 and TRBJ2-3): EAGVTQSPTHLIKTRGQQATLRCSPISGHTSVYWYQQALGLGLQFLLWYDEGEERNRGNFPPRFSGRQFPNYSSELNVNALELEDSALYLCASSFGTGVNTQYFGPGTRLTVL.

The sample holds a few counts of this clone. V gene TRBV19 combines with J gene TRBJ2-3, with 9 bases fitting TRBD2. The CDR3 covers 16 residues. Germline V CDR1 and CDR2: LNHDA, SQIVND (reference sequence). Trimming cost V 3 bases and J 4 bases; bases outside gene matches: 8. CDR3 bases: TGTGCCAGTAGTATGTTAGCTGCGGGGGGGTCAGATACGCAGTATTTT. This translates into CASSMLAAGGSDTQYF.

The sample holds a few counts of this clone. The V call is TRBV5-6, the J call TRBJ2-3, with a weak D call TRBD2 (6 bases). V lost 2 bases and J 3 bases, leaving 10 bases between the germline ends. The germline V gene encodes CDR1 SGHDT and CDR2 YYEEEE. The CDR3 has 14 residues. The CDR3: CASSFELATDTQYF. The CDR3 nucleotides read TGTGCCAGCAGCTTTGAACTAGCTACAGATACGCAGTATTTT.

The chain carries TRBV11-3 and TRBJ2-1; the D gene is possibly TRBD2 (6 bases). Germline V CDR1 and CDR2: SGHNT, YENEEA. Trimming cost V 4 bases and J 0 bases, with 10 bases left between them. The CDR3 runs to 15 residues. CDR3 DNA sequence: TGTGCCAGCAGCTCCGACGGGGGCTCCTACAATGAGCAGTTCTTC. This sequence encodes CASSSDGGSYNEQFF.

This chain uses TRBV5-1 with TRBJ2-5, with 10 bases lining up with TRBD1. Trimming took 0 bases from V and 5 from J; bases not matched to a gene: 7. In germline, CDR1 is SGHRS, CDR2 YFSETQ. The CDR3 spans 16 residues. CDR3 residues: CASSLGQGALYETQYF. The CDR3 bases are TGCGCCAGCAGCTTGGGACAGGGGGCGCTTTATGAGACCCAGTACTTC. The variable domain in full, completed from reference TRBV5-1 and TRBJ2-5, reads KAGVTQTPRYLIKTRGQQVTLSCSPISGHRSVSWYQQTPGQGLQFLFEYFSETQRNKGNFPGRFSGRQFSNSRSEMNVSTLELGDSALYLCASSLGQGALYETQYFGPGTRLLVL.

CDR3 in amino acids: CASSPPGTDMNTEAFF. The CDR3, as DNA: TGTGCCAGCAGCCCCCCGGGGACTGACATGAACACTGAAGCTTTCTTT. This sequence joins TRBV7-9 and TRBJ1-1, with D possibly being TRBD1 (5 bases). Between the trimmed V and J ends, which lost 5 bases and 0 bases, there was a span of 16 bases. CDR1 is SEHNR, CDR2 FQNEAQ, per germline (reference sequence). The CDR3 sequence is 16 residues long.

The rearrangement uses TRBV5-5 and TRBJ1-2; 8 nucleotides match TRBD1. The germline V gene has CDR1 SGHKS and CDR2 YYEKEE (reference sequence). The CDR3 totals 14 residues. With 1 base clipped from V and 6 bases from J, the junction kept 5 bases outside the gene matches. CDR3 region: CASSLTGGIDGYTF. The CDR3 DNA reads TGTGCCAGCAGCTTGACAGGGGGAATAGATGGCTACACCTTC. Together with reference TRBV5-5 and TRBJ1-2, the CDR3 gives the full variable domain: DAGVTQSPTHLIKTRGQQVTLRCSPISGHKSVSWYQQVLGQGPQFIFQYYEKEERGRGNFPDRFSARQFPNYSSELNVNALLLGDSALYLCASSLTGGIDGYTFGSGTRLTVV.